The rows below give T cell receptor beta chains drawn from one sample of a study of blood T cell repertoires in COVID-19. Libraries were prepared by immunoSEQ multiplex PCR; TCRdb keeps only in-frame clonotypes and omits some of them. The data hold tens of thousands of clones, with roughly 85% observed a single time. Sequencing input: peripheral blood. These receptors were collected from an elderly woman with acute or convalescent COVID-19. The CDR3 runs from the conserved cysteine through the conserved F or W. D genes are given only for firm matches. For some rows the clone size is stated as once, few or many, or as a class when expanded; others skip it.

CDR3 length: 10
D gene: NA
clone size: many
V gene: TRBV12-5
J gene: TRBJ1-1
CDR3 DNA: TGTGCTAGTGGGGGGACAGAAGCTTTCTTT
CDR3 protein: CASGGTEAFF

CDR3 length: 15
D gene: TRBD1
clone size: NA
V gene: TRBV7-9
J gene: TRBJ1-1
CDR3 DNA: TGTGCCAGCAGCCCGAGGAGGGACAGGGGAACTGAAGCTTTCTTT
CDR3 protein: CASSPRRDRGTEAFF

CDR3 length: 15
D gene: NA
clone size: NA
V gene: TRBV7-3
J gene: TRBJ2-1
CDR3 DNA: TGTGCCAGCAGCTTAGGTAGCGGTTTCTACAATGAGCAGTTCTTC
CDR3 protein: CASSLGSGFYNEQFF

CDR3 length: 16
D gene: TRBD1
clone size: NA
V gene: TRBV5-4
J gene: TRBJ1-6
CDR3 DNA: TGTGCCAGCAGCTTGGACAGGGGGTCCTATAATTCACCCCTCCACTTT
CDR3 protein: CASSLDRGSYNSPLHF

CDR3 length: 15
D gene: TRBD1
clone size: NA
V gene: TRBV5-8
J gene: TRBJ1-2
CDR3 DNA: TGTGCCAGCAGCTTGTGGGGGACAGGGGGTTATGGCTACACCTTC
CDR3 protein: CASSLWGTGGYGYTF

CDR3 length: 13
D gene: TRBD1
clone size: once
V gene: TRBV7-3
J gene: TRBJ1-1
CDR3 DNA: TGTGCCAGCAGCCGTCAGGACAGGACTGAAGCTTTCTTT
CDR3 protein: CASSRQDRTEAFF

CDR3 length: 18
D gene: NA
clone size: NA
V gene: TRBV9
J gene: TRBJ1-1
CDR3 DNA: TGTGCCAGCAGCGTAGATCCAGTTTTGCGAGGGCAGAACACTGAAGCTTTCTTT
CDR3 protein: CASSVDPVLRGQNTEAFF

CDR3 length: 15
D gene: TRBD2
clone size: NA
V gene: TRBV7-2
J gene: TRBJ2-7
CDR3 DNA: TGTGCCAGCAGCCCAAGCGGGGGCCCTCAGTACGAGCAGTACTTC
CDR3 protein: CASSPSGGPQYEQYF

CDR3 length: 15
D gene: TRBD1
clone size: NA
V gene: TRBV7-2
J gene: TRBJ1-2
CDR3 DNA: TGTGCCAGCAGCTTAACCGAGACAGGGCTTTATGGCTACACCTTC
CDR3 protein: CASSLTETGLYGYTF

CDR3 length: 14
D gene: NA
clone size: NA
V gene: TRBV9
J gene: TRBJ2-2
CDR3 DNA: TGTGCCAGCAGCGTAGTAGGCGGGATCGGGGAGCTGTTTTTT
CDR3 protein: CASSVVGGIGELFF

CDR3 length: 14
D gene: NA
clone size: NA
V gene: TRBV9
J gene: TRBJ2-3
CDR3 DNA: TGTGCCAGCAGCTCAGAGGTTCCCCCAGATACGCAGTATTTT
CDR3 protein: CASSSEVPPDTQYF

CDR3 length: 13
D gene: NA
clone size: NA
V gene: TRBV28
J gene: TRBJ2-7
CDR3 DNA: TGTGCCAGCTTAAATCCGGGTTCCCACGAGCAGTACTTC
CDR3 protein: CASLNPGSHEQYF

CDR3 length: 14
D gene: NA
clone size: NA
V gene: TRBV7-9
J gene: TRBJ2-3
CDR3 DNA: TGTGCCAGCAACCGGGGGGCGCGCGCAGATACGCAGTATTTT
CDR3 protein: CASNRGARADTQYF

CDR3 length: 13
D gene: TRBD1
clone size: few
V gene: TRBV9
J gene: TRBJ1-1
CDR3 DNA: TGTGCCAGCAGCGGAGGGACAGGCCTCGGAGCTTTCTTT
CDR3 protein: CASSGGTGLGAFF

CDR3 length: 16
D gene: TRBD2
clone size: NA
V gene: TRBV6-4
J gene: TRBJ2-3
CDR3 DNA: TGTGCCAGCAGCCTAACTAGCGGGGGGGCCACAGATACGCAGTATTTT
CDR3 protein: CASSLTSGGATDTQYF

CDR3 length: 14
D gene: TRBD1
clone size: once
V gene: TRBV7-8
J gene: TRBJ2-5
CDR3 DNA: TGTGCCAGCAGCCGAGGGAAGGGGGCGGAGACCCAGTACTTC
CDR3 protein: CASSRGKGAETQYF

CDR3 length: 18
D gene: TRBD2
clone size: once
V gene: TRBV3-1/TRBV3-2
J gene: TRBJ2-2
CDR3 DNA: TGTGCCAGCAGCCAAGAGGTAGCGGGAGTATTGGACACCGGGGAGCTGTTTTTT
CDR3 protein: CASSQEVAGVLDTGELFF

CDR3 length: 16
D gene: TRBD1
clone size: few
V gene: TRBV5-6
J gene: TRBJ1-1
CDR3 DNA: TGTGCCAGCAGCTTGGGATTACAGGGGTTAGGAACTGAAGCTTTCTTT
CDR3 protein: CASSLGLQGLGTEAFF

CDR3 length: 15
D gene: NA
clone size: once
V gene: TRBV7-3
J gene: TRBJ1-5
CDR3 DNA: TGTGCCAGCAGCCGCCCAGACAGGAGCAATCAGCCCCAGCATTTT
CDR3 protein: CASSRPDRSNQPQHF

CDR3 length: 14
D gene: TRBD2
clone size: once
V gene: TRBV7-9
J gene: TRBJ2-5
CDR3 DNA: TGTGCCAGCGGACCGGGACTAGCTCATGAGACCCAGTACTTC
CDR3 protein: CASGPGLAHETQYF

CDR3 length: 16
D gene: TRBD2
clone size: NA
V gene: TRBV24-1
J gene: TRBJ2-1
CDR3 DNA: TGTGCCACCAGTGATTTACGGACTAGCGGCTACAATGAGCAGTTCTTC
CDR3 protein: CATSDLRTSGYNEQFF

CDR3 length: 13
D gene: NA
clone size: NA
V gene: TRBV6-5
J gene: TRBJ1-5
CDR3 DNA: TGTGCCAGCAGTCCCTTAAGCAATCAGCCCCAGCATTTT
CDR3 protein: CASSPLSNQPQHF

CDR3 length: 13
D gene: NA
clone size: NA
V gene: TRBV5-4
J gene: TRBJ1-6
CDR3 DNA: TGTGCCAGCGGAGGGGAATATAATTCACCCCTCCACTTT
CDR3 protein: CASGGEYNSPLHF

CDR3 length: 15
D gene: TRBD1
clone size: once
V gene: TRBV7-3
J gene: TRBJ1-1
CDR3 DNA: TGTGCCAGCAGCCCCCGGGACAGGGGTGGGACTGAAGCTTTCTTT
CDR3 protein: CASSPRDRGGTEAFF

CDR3 length: 14
D gene: NA
clone size: NA
V gene: TRBV6-6
J gene: TRBJ1-1
CDR3 DNA: TGTGCCAGCAGTCCACAGGGAAGGAGAACTGAAGCTTTCTTT
CDR3 protein: CASSPQGRRTEAFF

CDR3 length: 15
D gene: NA
clone size: once
V gene: TRBV11-2
J gene: TRBJ2-7
CDR3 DNA: TGTGCCAGCAGCTTCCAGGGGGGTATCGGCTACGAGCAGTACTTC
CDR3 protein: CASSFQGGIGYEQYF

CDR3 length: 15
D gene: TRBD1
clone size: NA
V gene: TRBV7-6
J gene: TRBJ2-7
CDR3 DNA: TGTGCCAGCAGCTTAGAGGGACAGGGTACTTACGAGCAGTACTTC
CDR3 protein: CASSLEGQGTYEQYF

CDR3 length: 16
D gene: TRBD1
clone size: NA
V gene: TRBV6-6
J gene: TRBJ1-3
CDR3 DNA: TGTGCCAGCCGGGCGGCAGGGGGGACCTCTGGAAACACCATATATTTT
CDR3 protein: CASRAAGGTSGNTIYF

CDR3 length: 15
D gene: TRBD1
clone size: NA
V gene: TRBV6-5
J gene: TRBJ2-5
CDR3 DNA: TGTGCCAGCAGGAAGGGGGACAGCACCCAAGAGACCCAGTACTTC
CDR3 protein: CASRKGDSTQETQYF

CDR3 length: 17
D gene: TRBD1
clone size: NA
V gene: TRBV7-9
J gene: TRBJ2-3
CDR3 DNA: TGTGCCAGCAGCTTAGGGTGGGGGACAGGGCGTGCAGATACGCAGTATTTT
CDR3 protein: CASSLGWGTGRADTQYF

CDR3 length: 13
D gene: NA
clone size: NA
V gene: TRBV5-1
J gene: TRBJ1-1
CDR3 DNA: TGCGCCAGCAGCCGCGGACAGACCGCTGAAGCTTTCTTT
CDR3 protein: CASSRGQTAEAFF

CDR3 length: 15
D gene: TRBD1
clone size: NA
V gene: TRBV19
J gene: TRBJ2-1
CDR3 DNA: TGTGCCAGTAGTATAAGGACAGGGGGCTTTAATGAGCAGTTCTTC
CDR3 protein: CASSIRTGGFNEQFF

CDR3 length: 14
D gene: NA
clone size: NA
V gene: TRBV11-2
J gene: TRBJ1-1
CDR3 DNA: TGTGCCAGCACCCTGTGGGGGGGTCAATCTGAAGCTTTCTTT
CDR3 protein: CASTLWGGQSEAFF

CDR3 length: 10
D gene: TRBD1
clone size: NA
V gene: TRBV29-1
J gene: TRBJ1-1
CDR3 DNA: TGCGGACAGGGAGGCACTGAAGCTTTCTTT
CDR3 protein: CGQGGTEAFF

CDR3 length: 14
D gene: TRBD1
clone size: NA
V gene: TRBV2
J gene: TRBJ1-4
CDR3 DNA: TGTGCCAGCAGCGAGGACAGGTGGAATGAAAAACTGTTTTTT
CDR3 protein: CASSEDRWNEKLFF

CDR3 length: 15
D gene: NA
clone size: NA
V gene: TRBV2
J gene: TRBJ2-4
CDR3 DNA: TGTGCCAGCAGTGGGGGGCGCGGAAGCAAAAACATTCAGTACTTC
CDR3 protein: CASSGGRGSKNIQYF

CDR3 length: 15
D gene: NA
clone size: NA
V gene: TRBV28
J gene: TRBJ2-1
CDR3 DNA: TGTGCCAGCAGTTTAGCGGACCTAGCTTTGAATGAGCAGTTCTTC
CDR3 protein: CASSLADLALNEQFF

CDR3 length: 15
D gene: NA
clone size: NA
V gene: TRBV3-1/TRBV3-2
J gene: TRBJ2-7
CDR3 DNA: TGTGCCAGCAGCCCCTTTGCGGGGGCCTCCTACGAGCAGTACTTC
CDR3 protein: CASSPFAGASYEQYF

CDR3 length: 15
D gene: NA
clone size: NA
V gene: TRBV5-8
J gene: TRBJ1-2
CDR3 DNA: TGTGCCAGCAGCGCCGACACGTCTCCGAGCTATGGCTACACCTTC
CDR3 protein: CASSADTSPSYGYTF

CDR3 length: 16
D gene: TRBD2
clone size: NA
V gene: TRBV7-2
J gene: TRBJ2-7
CDR3 DNA: TGTGCCAGCAGCTTAGCCGGGACTAGCGGATCCTACGAGCAGTACTTC
CDR3 protein: CASSLAGTSGSYEQYF

CDR3 length: 14
D gene: TRBD1
clone size: NA
V gene: TRBV6-5
J gene: TRBJ1-1
CDR3 DNA: TGTGCCAGCAACCGACAGGGGGTAAACACTGAAGCTTTCTTT
CDR3 protein: CASNRQGVNTEAFF

CDR3 length: 16
D gene: TRBD2
clone size: NA
V gene: TRBV3-1/TRBV3-2
J gene: TRBJ2-5
CDR3 DNA: TGTGCCAGCAGCAAACTAGCGGGAGGGCCTTTGGAGACCCAGTACTTC
CDR3 protein: CASSKLAGGPLETQYF

CDR3 length: 13
D gene: NA
clone size: once
V gene: TRBV6-2/TRBV6-3
J gene: TRBJ1-1
CDR3 DNA: TGTGCCAGCAGTTACGTCGCAGAAAGTGAAGCTTTCTTT
CDR3 protein: CASSYVAESEAFF

CDR3 length: 16
D gene: TRBD2
clone size: NA
V gene: TRBV9
J gene: TRBJ2-7
CDR3 DNA: TGTGCCAGCAGCCCTCGTGGTAGCGGGACTACCTACGAGCAGTACTTC
CDR3 protein: CASSPRGSGTTYEQYF

CDR3 length: 13
D gene: NA
clone size: once
V gene: TRBV12-3/TRBV12-4
J gene: TRBJ1-5
CDR3 DNA: TGTGCCAGCAGTTTAACCGGGGGTCAGCCCCAGCATTTT
CDR3 protein: CASSLTGGQPQHF

CDR3 length: 13
D gene: NA
clone size: NA
V gene: TRBV10-3
J gene: TRBJ2-3
CDR3 DNA: TGTGCCATCGAGGCGGGGAGCACAGATACGCAGTATTTT
CDR3 protein: CAIEAGSTDTQYF

CDR3 length: 16
D gene: NA
clone size: NA
V gene: TRBV7-9
J gene: TRBJ1-4
CDR3 DNA: TGTGCCAGCAGCTGGGGGCTAGGGACAACTAATGAAAAACTGTTTTTT
CDR3 protein: CASSWGLGTTNEKLFF

CDR3 length: 13
D gene: NA
clone size: once
V gene: TRBV11-2
J gene: TRBJ1-3
CDR3 DNA: TGTGCCAGCCGGAGAATCTCTGGAAACACCATATATTTT
CDR3 protein: CASRRISGNTIYF

CDR3 length: 13
D gene: NA
clone size: NA
V gene: TRBV6-6
J gene: TRBJ2-7
CDR3 DNA: TGTGCCAGCCAAGGACGGGGGGCGGACGAGCAGTACTTC
CDR3 protein: CASQGRGADEQYF

CDR3 length: 11
D gene: NA
clone size: NA
V gene: TRBV30
J gene: TRBJ1-1
CDR3 DNA: TGTGCCTGGAGCTTAATCACTGAAGCTTTCTTT
CDR3 protein: CAWSLITEAFF

CDR3 length: 12
D gene: NA
clone size: NA
V gene: TRBV10-1
J gene: TRBJ2-3
CDR3 DNA: TGCGCCAGCAGTGAGGAGGTGAATACGCAGTATTTT
CDR3 protein: CASSEEVNTQYF

CDR3 length: 15
D gene: NA
clone size: NA
V gene: TRBV9
J gene: TRBJ1-3
CDR3 DNA: TGTGCCAGCAGCGTAGCTACTCGGGGAGGAAACACCATATATTTT
CDR3 protein: CASSVATRGGNTIYF

CDR3 length: 12
D gene: NA
clone size: NA
V gene: TRBV11-3
J gene: TRBJ2-2
CDR3 DNA: TGTGCCAGCAGCCTTAGTGTCGGGGAGCTGTTTTTT
CDR3 protein: CASSLSVGELFF

CDR3 length: 14
D gene: TRBD1
clone size: few
V gene: TRBV11-2
J gene: TRBJ2-7
CDR3 DNA: TGTGCCAGCAGCCTCGGGACAGCTACCTACGAGCAGTACTTC
CDR3 protein: CASSLGTATYEQYF

CDR3 length: 17
D gene: TRBD2
clone size: NA
V gene: TRBV6-6
J gene: TRBJ2-1
CDR3 DNA: TGTGCCAGCAGTCCCGGACTAGCGGGGGGCTCATACAATGAGCAGTTCTTC
CDR3 protein: CASSPGLAGGSYNEQFF

CDR3 length: 14
D gene: NA
clone size: NA
V gene: TRBV7-9
J gene: TRBJ2-7
CDR3 DNA: TGTGCCAGCAGCCTCGGGGTTACGGGAGAAAAGCAGTACTTC
CDR3 protein: CASSLGVTGEKQYF

CDR3 length: 15
D gene: NA
clone size: NA
V gene: TRBV6-5
J gene: TRBJ1-6
CDR3 DNA: TGTGCCAGCAGTTACTCGACGGGGGTTAATTCACCCCTCCACTTT
CDR3 protein: CASSYSTGVNSPLHF

CDR3 length: 13
D gene: NA
clone size: NA
V gene: TRBV7-2
J gene: TRBJ2-5
CDR3 DNA: TGTGCCAGCAGCTCTCAGAGAGGAGTGACCCAGTACTTC
CDR3 protein: CASSSQRGVTQYF

CDR3 length: 16
D gene: NA
clone size: NA
V gene: TRBV9
J gene: TRBJ1-1
CDR3 DNA: TGTGCCAGCAGCGCAGACAAAGGGTCCGGGGTCGCTGAAGCTTTCTTT
CDR3 protein: CASSADKGSGVAEAFF

CDR3 length: 14
D gene: NA
clone size: NA
V gene: TRBV9
J gene: TRBJ1-1
CDR3 DNA: TGTGCCAGCAGCGTAGGGACAGTGAACACTGAAGCTTTCTTT
CDR3 protein: CASSVGTVNTEAFF